The entry below describes one T cell receptor (beta chain). V was pared by 7 bases and J by 3 bases, with 8 bases of the junction left unmatched. CDR3 length equals 17 residues. CDR1 and CDR2 from the germline V gene are SGHRS and YFSETQ. The sample originates from a study of blood T cell repertoires in COVID-19. On the study more broadly: Sites in the United States, Italy and Spain provided acute and convalescent COVID-19 samples. Sample material is recorded as cDNA or gDNA derived from T cells, B-cell-depleted T cells, or PBMCs.

Authors' methods: Nucleated cell counts were estimated from reference gene primer amplification. Measured with immunoSEQ multiplex PCR; TCRdb has only the in-frame clones, and not every one. D and trimming were read from the DNA, whereas the V and J calls and clone size are those reported in that table. In the table there are about 190,000 clones, 70% to 90% of which are singletons. This chain joins TRBV5-1 and TRBJ2-6; 12 bases line up with TRBD1. The sample comprised peripheral blood. The clonotype originates from a man aged 25-45 years with acute or convalescent COVID-19. The chain's CDR3 is CASFPGQGAFGANVLTF. The DNA for the CDR3 is TGCGCCAGCTTCCCGGGACAGGGGGCGTTTGGGGCCAACGTCCTGACTTTC. Variable domain in full (rest from reference TRBV5-1 and TRBJ2-6): KAGVTQTPRYLIKTRGQQVTLSCSPISGHRSVSWYQQTPGQGLQFLFEYFSETQRNKGNFPGRFSGRQFSNSRSEMNVSTLELGDSALYLCASFPGQGAFGANVLTFGAGSRLTVL.